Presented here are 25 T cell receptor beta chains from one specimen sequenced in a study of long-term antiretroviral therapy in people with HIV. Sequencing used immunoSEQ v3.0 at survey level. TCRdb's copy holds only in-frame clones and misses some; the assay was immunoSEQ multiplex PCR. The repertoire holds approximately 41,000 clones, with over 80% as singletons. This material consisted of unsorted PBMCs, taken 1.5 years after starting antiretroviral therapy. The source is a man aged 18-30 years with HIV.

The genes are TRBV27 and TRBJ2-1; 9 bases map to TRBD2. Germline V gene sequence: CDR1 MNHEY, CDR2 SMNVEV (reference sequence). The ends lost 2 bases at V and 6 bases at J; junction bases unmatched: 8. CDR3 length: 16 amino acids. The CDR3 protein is CASSLSGGRGSNEQFF. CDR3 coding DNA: TGTGCCAGCAGTTTAAGTGGCGGGAGGGGGTCCAATGAGCAGTTCTTC.

The CDR3 nucleotides are TGTGCCATCAGTGATAAGGGGGCTGGGGCCAACGTCCTGACTTTC. Amino acids: CAISDKGAGANVLTF. The gene calls are TRBV10-3 and TRBJ2-6; tentatively, D is TRBD1 (6 bases). This CDR3 has 15 amino acids. The germline V gene encodes CDR1 ENHRY and CDR2 SYGVKD. V lost 3 bases to trimming and J lost 2 bases, with 8 bases between them.

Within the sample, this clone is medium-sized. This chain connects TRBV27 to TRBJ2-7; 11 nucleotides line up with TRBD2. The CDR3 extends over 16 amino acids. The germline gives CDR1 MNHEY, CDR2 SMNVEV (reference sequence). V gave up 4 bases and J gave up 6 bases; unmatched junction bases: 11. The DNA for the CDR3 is TGTGCCAGCAGTTCATTAGCGGGAGGGCCTCCCTCCGAGCAGTACTTC. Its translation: CASSSLAGGPPSEQYF.

The CDR3 sequence is CASSQDVAGGVEFF. DNA for the CDR3: TGCGCCAGCAGCCAAGACGTAGCGGGAGGAGTTGAGTTCTTC. The V gene is TRBV4-3, the J gene TRBJ2-1; TRBD2 matches 10 bases. With V trimmed by 0 bases and J by 14 bases, 7 bases remained unmatched. The length of the CDR3 is 14 residues. The germline CDR1 and CDR2 sequences are LGHNA and YSLEER.

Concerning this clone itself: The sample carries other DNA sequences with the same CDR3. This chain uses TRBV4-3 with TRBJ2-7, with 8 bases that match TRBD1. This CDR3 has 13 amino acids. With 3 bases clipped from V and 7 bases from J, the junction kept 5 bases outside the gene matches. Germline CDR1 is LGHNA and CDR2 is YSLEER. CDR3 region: CASSQRTGREQYF. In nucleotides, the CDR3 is TGCGCCAGCAGCCAGAGGACAGGGCGTGAGCAGTACTTC.

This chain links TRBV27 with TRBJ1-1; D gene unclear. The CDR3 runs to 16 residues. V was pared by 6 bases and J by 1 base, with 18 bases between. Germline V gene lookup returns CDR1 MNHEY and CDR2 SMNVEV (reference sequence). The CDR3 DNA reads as TGTGCCAGCAGCCCGACGGGCCTTACGGGGAACACTGAAGCTTTCTTT. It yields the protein CASSPTGLTGNTEAFF.

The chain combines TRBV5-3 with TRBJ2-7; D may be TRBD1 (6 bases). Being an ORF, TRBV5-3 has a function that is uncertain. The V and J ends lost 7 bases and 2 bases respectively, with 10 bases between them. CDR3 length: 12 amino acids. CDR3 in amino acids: CARGQRAYEQYF. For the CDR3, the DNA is TGTGCCAGAGGACAGCGCGCCTACGAGCAGTACTTC.

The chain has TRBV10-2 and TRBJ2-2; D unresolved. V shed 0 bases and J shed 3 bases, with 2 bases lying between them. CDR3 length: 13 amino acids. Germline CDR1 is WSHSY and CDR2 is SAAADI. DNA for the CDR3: TGCGCCAGCAGTGAGTCCCACACCGGGGAGCTGTTTTTT. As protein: CASSESHTGELFF.

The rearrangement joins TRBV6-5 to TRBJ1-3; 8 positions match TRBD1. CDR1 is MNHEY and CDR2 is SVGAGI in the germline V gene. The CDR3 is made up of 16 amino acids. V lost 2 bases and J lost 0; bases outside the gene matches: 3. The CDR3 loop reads CASSYTGGGSGNTIYF. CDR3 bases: TGTGCCAGCAGTTACACAGGGGGAGGCTCTGGAAACACCATATATTTT.

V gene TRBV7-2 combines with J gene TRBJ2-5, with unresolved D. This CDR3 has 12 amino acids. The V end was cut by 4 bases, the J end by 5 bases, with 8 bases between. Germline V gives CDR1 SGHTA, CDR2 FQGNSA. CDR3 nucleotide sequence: TGTGCCAGCAGCTCAGACTCGGAGACCCAGTACTTC. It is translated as CASSSDSETQYF.

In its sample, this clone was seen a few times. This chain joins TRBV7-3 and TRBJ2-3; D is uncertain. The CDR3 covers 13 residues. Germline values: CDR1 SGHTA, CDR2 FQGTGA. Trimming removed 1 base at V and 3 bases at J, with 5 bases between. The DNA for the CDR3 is TGTGCCAGCAGCTTAATCGGGACAGATACGCAGTATTTT. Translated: CASSLIGTDTQYF.

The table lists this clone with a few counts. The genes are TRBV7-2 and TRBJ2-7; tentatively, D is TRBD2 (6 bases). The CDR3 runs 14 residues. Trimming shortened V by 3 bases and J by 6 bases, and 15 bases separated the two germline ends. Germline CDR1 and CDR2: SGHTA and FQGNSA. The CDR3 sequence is CASSFLAAGPEQYF. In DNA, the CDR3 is TGTGCCAGCAGCTTCCTGGCGGCGGGACCCGAGCAGTACTTC.

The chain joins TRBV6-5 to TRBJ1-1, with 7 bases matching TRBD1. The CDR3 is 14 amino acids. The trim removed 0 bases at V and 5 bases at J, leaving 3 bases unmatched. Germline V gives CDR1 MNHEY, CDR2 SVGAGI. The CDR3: CASSYSTGVTEAFF. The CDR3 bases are TGTGCCAGCAGTTACTCTACAGGGGTTACTGAAGCTTTCTTT.

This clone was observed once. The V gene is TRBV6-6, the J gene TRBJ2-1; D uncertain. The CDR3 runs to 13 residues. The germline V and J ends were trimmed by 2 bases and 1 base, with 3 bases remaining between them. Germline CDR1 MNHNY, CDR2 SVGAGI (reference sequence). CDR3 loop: CASSYRSYNEQFF. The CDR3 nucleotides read TGTGCCAGCAGTTACAGATCCTACAATGAGCAGTTCTTC.

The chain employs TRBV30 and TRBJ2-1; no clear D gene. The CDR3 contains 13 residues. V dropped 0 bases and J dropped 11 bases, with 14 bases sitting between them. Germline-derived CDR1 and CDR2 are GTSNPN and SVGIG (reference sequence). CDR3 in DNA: TGTGCCTGGAGTGTAGCTTCCGCCCTGAAGCAGTTCTTC. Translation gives CAWSVASALKQFF.

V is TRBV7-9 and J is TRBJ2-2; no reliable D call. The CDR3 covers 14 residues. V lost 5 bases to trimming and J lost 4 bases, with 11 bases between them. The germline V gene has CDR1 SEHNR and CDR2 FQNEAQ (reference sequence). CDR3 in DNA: TGTGCCAGCAGCCAAGGCTGGGCCACCGGGGAGCTGTTTTTT. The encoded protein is CASSQGWATGELFF.

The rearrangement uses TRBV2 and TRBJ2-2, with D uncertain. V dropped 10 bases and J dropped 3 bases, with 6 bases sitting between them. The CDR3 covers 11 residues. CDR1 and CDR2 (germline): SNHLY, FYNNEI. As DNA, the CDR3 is TGTGCCATTCGGGACACCGGGGAGCTGTTTTTT. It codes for CAIRDTGELFF.

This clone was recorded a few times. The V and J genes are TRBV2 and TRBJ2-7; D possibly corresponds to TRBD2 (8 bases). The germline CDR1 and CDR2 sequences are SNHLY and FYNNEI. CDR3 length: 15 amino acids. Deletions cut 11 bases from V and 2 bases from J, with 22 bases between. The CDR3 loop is CARGGEAGETYEQYF. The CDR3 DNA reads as TGTGCCCGAGGGGGCGAAGCGGGAGAGACCTACGAGCAGTACTTC.

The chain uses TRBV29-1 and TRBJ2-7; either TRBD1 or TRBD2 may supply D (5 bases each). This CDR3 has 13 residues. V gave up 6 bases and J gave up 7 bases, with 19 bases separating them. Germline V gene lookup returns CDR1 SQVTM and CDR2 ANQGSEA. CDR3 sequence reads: CSVDPSGAREQYF. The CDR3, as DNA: TGCAGCGTAGACCCCTCCGGGGCGCGGGAGCAGTACTTC.

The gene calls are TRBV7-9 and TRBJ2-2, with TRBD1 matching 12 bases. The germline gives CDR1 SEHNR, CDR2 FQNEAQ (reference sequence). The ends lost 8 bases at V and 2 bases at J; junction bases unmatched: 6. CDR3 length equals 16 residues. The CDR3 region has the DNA TGTGCCAGCTACCTCGGGACAGGGGGCAACACCGGGGAGCTGTTTTTT. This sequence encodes CASYLGTGGNTGELFF.

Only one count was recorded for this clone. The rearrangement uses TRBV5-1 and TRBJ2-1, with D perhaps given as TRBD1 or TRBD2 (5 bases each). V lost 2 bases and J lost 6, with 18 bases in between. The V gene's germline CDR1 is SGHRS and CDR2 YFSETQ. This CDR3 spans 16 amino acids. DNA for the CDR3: TGCGCCAGCAGCTTTACTCGGGACGCGTGGGGCAATGAGCAGTTCTTC. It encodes CASSFTRDAWGNEQFF. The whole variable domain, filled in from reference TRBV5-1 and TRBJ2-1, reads KAGVTQTPRYLIKTRGQQVTLSCSPISGHRSVSWYQQTPGQGLQFLFEYFSETQRNKGNFPGRFSGRQFSNSRSEMNVSTLELGDSALYLCASSFTRDAWGNEQFFGPGTRLTVL.

This CDR3 reads CASSRPTKLAGGNNEQFF. Written as DNA, the CDR3 is TGTGCCAGCAGCCGGCCCACCAAACTAGCGGGAGGGAACAATGAGCAGTTCTTC. This chain links TRBV5-4 with TRBJ2-1; TRBD2 aligns across 13 bases. CDR1 and CDR2 (germline): SGHNT, YYREEE (reference sequence). After removal of 4 bases from V and 5 bases from J, the junction contained 12 bases not matched to a gene. The CDR3 is made up of 18 amino acids.

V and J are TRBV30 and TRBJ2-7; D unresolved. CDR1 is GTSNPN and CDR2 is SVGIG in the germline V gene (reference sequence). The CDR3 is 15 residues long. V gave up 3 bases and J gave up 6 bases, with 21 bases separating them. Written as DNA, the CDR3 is TGTGCCTGGAGCCTTACTTTGCTGGTGCCGGGCGAGCAGTACTTC. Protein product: CAWSLTLLVPGEQYF.

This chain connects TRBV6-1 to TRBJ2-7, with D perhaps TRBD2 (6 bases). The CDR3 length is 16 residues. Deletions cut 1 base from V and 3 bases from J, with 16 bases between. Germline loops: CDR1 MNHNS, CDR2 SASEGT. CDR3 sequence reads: CASSEESAGLVYEQYF. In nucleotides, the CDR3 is TGTGCCAGCAGTGAAGAGTCGGCGGGGTTGGTCTACGAGCAGTACTTC.

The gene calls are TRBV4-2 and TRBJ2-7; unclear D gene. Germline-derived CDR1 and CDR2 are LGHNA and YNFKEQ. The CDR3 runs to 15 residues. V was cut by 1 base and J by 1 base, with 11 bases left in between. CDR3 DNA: TGTGCCAGCAGCCAAGGGCCTACATATTCCTACGAGCAGTACTTC. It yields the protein CASSQGPTYSYEQYF.